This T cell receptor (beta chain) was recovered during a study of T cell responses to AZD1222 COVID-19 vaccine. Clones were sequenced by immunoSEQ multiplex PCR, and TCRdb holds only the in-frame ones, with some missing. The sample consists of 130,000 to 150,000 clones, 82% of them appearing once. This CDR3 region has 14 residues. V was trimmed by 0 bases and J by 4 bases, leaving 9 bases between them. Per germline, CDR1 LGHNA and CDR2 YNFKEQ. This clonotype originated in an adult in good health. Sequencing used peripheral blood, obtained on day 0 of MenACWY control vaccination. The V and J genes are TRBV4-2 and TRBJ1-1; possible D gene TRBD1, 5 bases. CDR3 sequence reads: CASSQEAGTTEAFF. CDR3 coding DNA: TGTGCCAGCAGCCAAGAGGCAGGGACCACTGAAGCTTTCTTT.